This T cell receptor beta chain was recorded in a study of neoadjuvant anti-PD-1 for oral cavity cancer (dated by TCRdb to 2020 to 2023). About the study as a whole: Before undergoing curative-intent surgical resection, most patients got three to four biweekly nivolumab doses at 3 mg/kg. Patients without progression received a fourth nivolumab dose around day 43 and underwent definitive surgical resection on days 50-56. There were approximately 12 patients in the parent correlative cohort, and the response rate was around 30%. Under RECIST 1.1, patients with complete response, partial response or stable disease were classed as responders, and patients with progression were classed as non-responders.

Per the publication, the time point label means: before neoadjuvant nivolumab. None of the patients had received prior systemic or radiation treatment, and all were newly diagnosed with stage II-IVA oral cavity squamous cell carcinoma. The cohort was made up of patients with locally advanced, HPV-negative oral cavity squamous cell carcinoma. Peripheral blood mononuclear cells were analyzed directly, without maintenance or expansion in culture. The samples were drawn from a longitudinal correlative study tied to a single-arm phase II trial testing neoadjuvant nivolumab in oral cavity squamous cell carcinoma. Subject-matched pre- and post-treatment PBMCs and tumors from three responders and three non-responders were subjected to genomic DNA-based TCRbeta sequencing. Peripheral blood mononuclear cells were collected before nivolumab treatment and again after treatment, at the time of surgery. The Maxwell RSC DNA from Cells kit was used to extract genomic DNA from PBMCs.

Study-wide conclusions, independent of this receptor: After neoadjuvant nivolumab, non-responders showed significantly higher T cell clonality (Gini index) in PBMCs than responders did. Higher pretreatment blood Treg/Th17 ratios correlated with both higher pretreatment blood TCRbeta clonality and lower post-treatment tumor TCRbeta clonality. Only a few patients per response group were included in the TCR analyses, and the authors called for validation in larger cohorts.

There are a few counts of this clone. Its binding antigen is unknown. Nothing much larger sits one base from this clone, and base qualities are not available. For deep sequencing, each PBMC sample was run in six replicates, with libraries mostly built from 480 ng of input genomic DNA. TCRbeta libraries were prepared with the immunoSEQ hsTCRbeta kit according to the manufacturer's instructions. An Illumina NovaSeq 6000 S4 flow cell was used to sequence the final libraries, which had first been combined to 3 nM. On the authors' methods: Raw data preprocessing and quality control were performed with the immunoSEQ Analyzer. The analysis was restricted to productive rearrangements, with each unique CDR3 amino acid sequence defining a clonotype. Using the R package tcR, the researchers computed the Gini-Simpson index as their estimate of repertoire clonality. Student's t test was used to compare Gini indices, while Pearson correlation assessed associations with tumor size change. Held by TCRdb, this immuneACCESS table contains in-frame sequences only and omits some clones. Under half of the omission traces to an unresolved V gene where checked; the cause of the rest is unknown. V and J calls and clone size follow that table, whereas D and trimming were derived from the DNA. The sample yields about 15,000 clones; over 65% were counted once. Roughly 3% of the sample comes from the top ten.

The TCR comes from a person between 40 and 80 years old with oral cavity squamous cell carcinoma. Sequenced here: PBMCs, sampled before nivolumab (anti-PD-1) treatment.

The DNA sequence is given as TGCGCCAGCAGCCAAGTGGCCAGCTACGAGCAGTACTTC. This encodes CASSQVASYEQYF. This chain joins TRBV4-1 to TRBJ2-7; the D gene is not confidently resolved. Cut back by 1 base and 3 bases, the V and J ends lie 7 bases apart. According to the germline V gene, CDR1 reads MGHRA and CDR2 reads YSYEKL. Including cysteine and phenylalanine, the CDR3 has 13 amino acids. Only the CDR3 region is kept as DNA, spanning 39 bases read in frame from base 1.